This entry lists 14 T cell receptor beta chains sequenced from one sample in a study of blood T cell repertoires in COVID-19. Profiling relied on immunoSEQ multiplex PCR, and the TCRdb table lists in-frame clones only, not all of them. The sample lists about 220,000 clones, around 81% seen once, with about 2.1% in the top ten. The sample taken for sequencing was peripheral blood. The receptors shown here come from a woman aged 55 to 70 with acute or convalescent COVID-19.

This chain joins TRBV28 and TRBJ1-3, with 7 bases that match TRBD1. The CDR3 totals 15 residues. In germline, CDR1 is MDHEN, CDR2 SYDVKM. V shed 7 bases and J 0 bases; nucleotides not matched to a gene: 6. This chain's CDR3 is CASTPYRGSGNTIYF. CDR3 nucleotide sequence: TGTGCCAGCACCCCATACAGGGGCTCTGGAAACACCATATATTTT.

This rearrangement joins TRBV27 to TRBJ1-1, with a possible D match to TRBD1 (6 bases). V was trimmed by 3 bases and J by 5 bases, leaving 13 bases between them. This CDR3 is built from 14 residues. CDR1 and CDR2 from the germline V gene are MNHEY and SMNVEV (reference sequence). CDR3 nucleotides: TGTGCCAGCAGTTTCCAGGGGCGGAGGACTGAAGCTTTCTTT. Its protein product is CASSFQGRRTEAFF.

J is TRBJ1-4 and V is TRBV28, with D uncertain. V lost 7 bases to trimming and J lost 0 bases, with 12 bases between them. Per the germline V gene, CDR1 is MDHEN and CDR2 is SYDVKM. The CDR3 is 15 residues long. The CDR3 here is CASIREPATNEKLFF. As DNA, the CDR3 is TGTGCCAGCATTAGGGAGCCAGCAACTAATGAAAAACTGTTTTTT. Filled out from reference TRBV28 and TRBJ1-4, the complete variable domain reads DVKVTQSSRYLVKRTGEKVFLECVQDMDHENMFWYRQDPGLGLRLIYFSYDVKMKEKGDIPEGYSVSREKKERFSLILESASTNQTSMYLCASIREPATNEKLFFGSGTQLSVL.

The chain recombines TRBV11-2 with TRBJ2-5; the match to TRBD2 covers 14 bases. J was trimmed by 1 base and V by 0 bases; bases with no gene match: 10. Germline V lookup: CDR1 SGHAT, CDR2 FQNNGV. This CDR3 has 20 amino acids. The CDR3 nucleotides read TGTGCCAGCAGCTTAGATGGGACTAGCGGGGGCCGGTTACCCCAAGAGACCCAGTACTTC. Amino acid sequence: CASSLDGTSGGRLPQETQYF.

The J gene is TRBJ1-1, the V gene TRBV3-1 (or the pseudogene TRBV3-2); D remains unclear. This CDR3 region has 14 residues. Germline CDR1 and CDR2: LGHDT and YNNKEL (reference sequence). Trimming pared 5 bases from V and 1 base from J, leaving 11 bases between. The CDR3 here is CASSSSPPNTEAFF. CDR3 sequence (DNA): TGTGCCAGCAGCTCCTCTCCCCCGAACACTGAAGCTTTCTTT.

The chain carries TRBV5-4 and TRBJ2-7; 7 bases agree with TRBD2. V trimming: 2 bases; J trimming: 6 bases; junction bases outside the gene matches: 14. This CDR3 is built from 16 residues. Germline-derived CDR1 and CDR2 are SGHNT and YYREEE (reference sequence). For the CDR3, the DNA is TGTGCCAGCAGCTTTGGCGGGGGTCTCCACACATCCGAGCAGTACTTC. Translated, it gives CASSFGGGLHTSEQYF.

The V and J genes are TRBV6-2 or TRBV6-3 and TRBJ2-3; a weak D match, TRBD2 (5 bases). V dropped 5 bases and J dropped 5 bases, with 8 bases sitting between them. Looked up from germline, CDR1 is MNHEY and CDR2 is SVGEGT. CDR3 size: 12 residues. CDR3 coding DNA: TGTGCCAGCAGTAAACTAGAAGATACGCAGTATTTT. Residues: CASSKLEDTQYF.

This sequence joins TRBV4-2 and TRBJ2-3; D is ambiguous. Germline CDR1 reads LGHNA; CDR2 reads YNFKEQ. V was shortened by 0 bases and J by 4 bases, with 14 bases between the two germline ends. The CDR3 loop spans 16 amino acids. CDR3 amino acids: CASSQDLGITPDTQYF. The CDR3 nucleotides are TGTGCCAGCAGCCAAGATTTGGGCATAACCCCAGATACGCAGTATTTT.

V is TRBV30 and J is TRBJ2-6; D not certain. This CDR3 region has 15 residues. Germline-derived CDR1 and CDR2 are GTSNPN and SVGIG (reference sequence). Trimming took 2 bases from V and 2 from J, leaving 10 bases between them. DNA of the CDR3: TGTGCCTGGAGTCTCCAAAGCGCTGGGGCCAACGTCCTGACTTTC. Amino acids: CAWSLQSAGANVLTF. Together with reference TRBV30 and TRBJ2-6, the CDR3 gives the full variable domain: SQTIHQWPATLVQPVGSPLSLECTVEGTSNPNLYWYRQAAGRGLQLLFYSVGIGQISSEVPQNLSASRPQDRQFILSSKKLLLSDSGFYLCAWSLQSAGANVLTFGAGSRLTVL.

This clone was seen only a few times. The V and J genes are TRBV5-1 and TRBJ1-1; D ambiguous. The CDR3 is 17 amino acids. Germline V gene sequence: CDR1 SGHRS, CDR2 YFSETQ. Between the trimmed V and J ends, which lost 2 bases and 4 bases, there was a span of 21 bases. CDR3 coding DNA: TGCGCCAGCAGCTTAGAATTTTATCGGCCGGGGATCACTGAAGCTTTCTTT. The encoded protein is CASSLEFYRPGITEAFF.

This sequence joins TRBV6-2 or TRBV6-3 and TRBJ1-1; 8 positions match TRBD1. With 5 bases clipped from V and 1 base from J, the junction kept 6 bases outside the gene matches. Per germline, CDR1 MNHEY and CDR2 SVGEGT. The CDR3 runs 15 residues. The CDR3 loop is CASSHPGTGNTEAFF. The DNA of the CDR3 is TGTGCCAGCAGTCACCCCGGGACAGGGAACACTGAAGCTTTCTTT.

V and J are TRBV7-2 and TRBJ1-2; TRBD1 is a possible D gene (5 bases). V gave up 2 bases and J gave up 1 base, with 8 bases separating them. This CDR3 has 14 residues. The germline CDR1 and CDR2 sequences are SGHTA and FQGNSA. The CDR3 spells CASSLRDSNYGYTF. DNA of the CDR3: TGTGCCAGCAGCTTAAGAGACAGTAACTATGGCTACACCTTC.

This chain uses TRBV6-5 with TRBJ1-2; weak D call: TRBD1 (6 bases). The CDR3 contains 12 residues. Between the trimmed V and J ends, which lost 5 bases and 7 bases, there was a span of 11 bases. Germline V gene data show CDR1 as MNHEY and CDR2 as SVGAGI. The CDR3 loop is CASSQQGSGYTF. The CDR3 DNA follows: TGTGCCAGCAGTCAACAGGGTAGTGGCTACACCTTC.

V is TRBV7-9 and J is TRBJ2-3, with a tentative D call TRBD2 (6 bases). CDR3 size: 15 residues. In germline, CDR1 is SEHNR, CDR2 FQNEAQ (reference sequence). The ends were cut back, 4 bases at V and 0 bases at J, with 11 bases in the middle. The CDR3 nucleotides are TGTGCCAGCAGCTCGCTAGCGAGAAGCACAGATACGCAGTATTTT. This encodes CASSSLARSTDTQYF. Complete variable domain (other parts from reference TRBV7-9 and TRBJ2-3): DTGVSQNPRHKITKRGQNVTFRCDPISEHNRLYWYRQTLGQGPEFLTYFQNEAQLEKSRLLSDRFSAERPKGSFSTLEIQRTEQGDSAMYLCASSSLARSTDTQYFGPGTRLTVL.